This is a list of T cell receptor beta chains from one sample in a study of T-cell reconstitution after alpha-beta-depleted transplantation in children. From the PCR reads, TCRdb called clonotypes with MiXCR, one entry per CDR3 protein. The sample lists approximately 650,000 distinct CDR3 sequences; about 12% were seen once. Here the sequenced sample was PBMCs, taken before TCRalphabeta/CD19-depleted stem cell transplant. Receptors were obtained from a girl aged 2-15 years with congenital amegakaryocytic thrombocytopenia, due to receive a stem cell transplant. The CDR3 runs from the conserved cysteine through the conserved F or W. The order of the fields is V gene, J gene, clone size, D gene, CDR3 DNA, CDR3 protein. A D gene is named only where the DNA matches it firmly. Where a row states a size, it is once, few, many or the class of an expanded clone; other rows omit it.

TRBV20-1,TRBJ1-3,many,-,TGCAGTGCTAGAGACCCCCAGGGCTCTGGAAACACCATATATTTT,CSARDPQGSGNTIYF
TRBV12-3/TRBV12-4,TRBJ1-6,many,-,TGTGCCAGCAGTTTCAGCTCCTATAATTCACCCCTCCACTTT,CASSFSSYNSPLHF
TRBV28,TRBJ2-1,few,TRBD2,TGTGCCAGCAGTTTCACTAGCGGGGCATCCAATGAGCAGTTCTTC,CASSFTSGASNEQFF
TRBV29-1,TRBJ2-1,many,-,TGCAGCGTTGAGGGGTGGGAAGAAAACCGACTCTACAATGAGCAGTTCTTC,CSVEGWEENRLYNEQFF
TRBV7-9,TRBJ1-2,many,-,TGTGCCAGCAGCCCTCCCCGAGGACGTGAAAGCTATGGCTACACCTTC,CASSPPRGRESYGYTF
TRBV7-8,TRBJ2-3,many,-,TGTGCCAGCAGCTTAGCGCTAGCGCAATGGGCAGATACGCAGTATTTT,CASSLALAQWADTQYF
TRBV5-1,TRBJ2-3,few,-,TGCGCCAGCAGCTTGGACCTAGCCCTCACAGATACGCAGTATTTT,CASSLDLALTDTQYF
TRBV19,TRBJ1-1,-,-,TGTGCCAGTAAGTCGGGACTCCTGAACACTGAAGCTTTCTTT,CASKSGLLNTEAFF
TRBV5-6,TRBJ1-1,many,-,TGTGCCAGCAGCTTGGGGCCGCAGCTGATGGGGACTGAAGCTTTCTTT,CASSLGPQLMGTEAFF
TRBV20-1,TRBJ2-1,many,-,TGCAGTGCGATCGCGGGGATCAGAAATGAGCAGTTCTTC,CSAIAGIRNEQFF
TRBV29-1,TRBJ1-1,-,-,TGCAGCGTTGCGAGGGCGAACACTGAAGCTTTCTTT,CSVARANTEAFF
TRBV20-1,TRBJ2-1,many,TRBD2,TGCAGTGCTAGAGATCCCGGACTAGCCCTCAATGAGCAGTTCTTC,CSARDPGLALNEQFF
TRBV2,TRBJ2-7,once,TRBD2,TGTGCCAGCAGTGAAGATTCTAGCGGGTGGATACTCTCTTACGAGCAGTACTTC,CASSEDSSGWILSYEQYF
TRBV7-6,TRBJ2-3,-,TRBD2,TGTGCCAGCAGCACCCAGCGGGGGCTAGGTGCAGATACGCAGTATTTT,CASSTQRGLGADTQYF
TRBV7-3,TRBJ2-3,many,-,TGTGCCAGCAGCTTGGACGGAATCACCACAGATACGCAGTATTTT,CASSLDGITTDTQYF
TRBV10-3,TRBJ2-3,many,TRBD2,TGTGCCATCAGTGACGGGACTAGCGGGAGGGTCACAGATACGCAGTATTTT,CAISDGTSGRVTDTQYF
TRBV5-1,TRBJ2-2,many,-,TGCGCCAGCAGCTTGGACGGAGCTTACACCGGGGAGCTGTTTTTT,CASSLDGAYTGELFF
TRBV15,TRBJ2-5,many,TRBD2,TGTGCCACCAGCAGAGATCTGGGGACTAGCGGACAAGAGACCCAGTACTTC,CATSRDLGTSGQETQYF
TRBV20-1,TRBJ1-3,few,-,TGCAGTGCTCCCCGGTGGGCAGCGGACTCTGGAAACACCATATATTTT,CSAPRWAADSGNTIYF
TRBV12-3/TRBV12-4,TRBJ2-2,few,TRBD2,TGTGCCAGCCGTTTCTTCCGGGAGGACACCGGGGAGCTGTTTTTT,CASRFFREDTGELFF
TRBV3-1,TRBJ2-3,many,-,TGTGCCACCTTACAGGGAGGATCAGATACGCAGTATTTT,CATLQGGSDTQYF
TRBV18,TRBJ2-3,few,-,TGTGCCAGCTTTGCGGACCTCCGCCCAGATACGCAGTATTTT,CASFADLRPDTQYF
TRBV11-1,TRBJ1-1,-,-,TGTGCCAGCAACGACGGGACGCATAGAGGGGTGCGTCACGCTGAAGCTTTCTTT,CASNDGTHRGVRHAEAFF
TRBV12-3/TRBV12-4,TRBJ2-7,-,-,TGTGCCAGCAGTCTCGTCTCCCACGAGCAGTACTTC,CASSLVSHEQYF
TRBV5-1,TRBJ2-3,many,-,TGCGCCAGCAGCTTGGCGGACCAGTCGGAGGAAGATACGCAGTATTTT,CASSLADQSEEDTQYF
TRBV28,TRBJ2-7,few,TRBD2,TGTGCCAGCATCCCGGAGGTGGTCGGGACTAGCGTCCACTACGAGCAGTACTTC,CASIPEVVGTSVHYEQYF
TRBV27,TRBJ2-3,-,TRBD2,TGTGCCAGCAGTTTTGGGCTAGCGGGGAGGGGAAGGGGTACGCAGTATTTT,CASSFGLAGRGRGTQYF
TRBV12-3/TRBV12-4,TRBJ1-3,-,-,TGTGCCAGCAGTTTCCGGAACTCTGGAAACACCATATATTTT,CASSFRNSGNTIYF
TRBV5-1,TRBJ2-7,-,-,TGCGCCAGCAGCTTGGCACCGACCGGGTTGGGGAATTGGGAGCAGTACTTC,CASSLAPTGLGNWEQYF
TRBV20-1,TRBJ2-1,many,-,TGCAGTGCTTCCATTAGCAGAAACAATGAGCAGTTCTTC,CSASISRNNEQFF
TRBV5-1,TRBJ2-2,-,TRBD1,TGCGCCAGCAGCTTGGCCGGACAGGGGGACACCGGGGAGCTGTTTTTT,CASSLAGQGDTGELFF
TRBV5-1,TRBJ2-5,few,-,TGCGCCAGCAGCTTGCCGTTGACAGCACAAGAGACCCAGTACTTC,CASSLPLTAQETQYF
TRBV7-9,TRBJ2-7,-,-,TGTGCCAGCAGCTTATCCTCCCCTAATAACGAGCAGTACTTC,CASSLSSPNNEQYF
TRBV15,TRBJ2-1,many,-,TGTGCCACCAGCAGAGATAAGCGGAGTGAGCAGTTCTTC,CATSRDKRSEQFF
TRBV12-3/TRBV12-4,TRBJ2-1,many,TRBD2,TGTGCCAGCAGTTTGGGGACTAGCGGGATTAATGAGCAGTTCTTC,CASSLGTSGINEQFF
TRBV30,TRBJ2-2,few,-,TGTGCCTGGAGTGTACGACCAGGGGAGCTGTTTTTT,CAWSVRPGELFF
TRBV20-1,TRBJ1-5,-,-,TGCAGTGCTAGAGTCGGCAGCGACTATCAGCCCCAGCATTTT,CSARVGSDYQPQHF
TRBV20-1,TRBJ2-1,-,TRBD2,TGCAGTGCCAGAGTAGCGGGAGGGACTCTTTACAATGAGCAGTTCTTC,CSARVAGGTLYNEQFF
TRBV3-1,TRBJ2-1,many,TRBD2,TGTGCCAGCAGCCAAGGGACTAGAATCTACAATGAGCAGTTCTTC,CASSQGTRIYNEQFF